What follows describes a single TCR beta chain. Under the authors' procedure: By means of reference gene primer amplification, nucleated cell counts were estimated. TCRdb's copy holds only in-frame clones and misses some; the assay was immunoSEQ multiplex PCR. The DNA gave D and trimming, while V, J and clone size come from that table. The profile covers tens of thousands of clones, with 80% to 90% appearing a single time and roughly 13% taken by the ten largest. Germline CDR1 and CDR2: MDHEN and SYDVKM. The CDR3 sequence is 12 residues long. V was pared by 7 bases and J by 13 bases, with 9 bases of the junction left unmatched. The source of the sample is a study of blood T cell repertoires in COVID-19. About the research overall: Sources were T cells, B-cell-depleted T cells, or PBMCs; the material itself was cDNA or gDNA.

The TCR sequence derives from a man aged 70 or older with active or convalescent COVID-19. The chain is built from TRBV28 and TRBJ2-3, with 9 bases aligning to TRBD1. The sample comprised peripheral blood. Here the CDR3 DNA reads TGTGCCAGCACCTGGGGGGACAGGGATAAGTATTTT. Translation: CASTWGDRDKYF.